Each of the 25 T cell receptor beta chains below was sequenced from the same sample in a study of technical replicates of blood from a handful of donors. Libraries were prepared by immunoSEQ multiplex PCR; TCRdb keeps only in-frame clonotypes and omits some of them. The data hold under 100,000 clones, with roughly 95% observed a single time. The sample comprised T cells isolated from PBMCs. The receptors shown here come from a human donor in good health.

The chain is built from TRBV2 and TRBJ1-4; possible D gene TRBD1, 6 bases. Germline-derived CDR1 and CDR2 are SNHLY and FYNNEI. V was cut by 4 bases and J by 8 bases, with 14 bases left in between. The CDR3 has 14 amino acids. The CDR3 nucleotides read TGTGCCAGCAGTGTCTTAGGGGGGGCAGAAAAACTGTTTTTT. Translating it yields CASSVLGGAEKLFF.

The chain uses TRBV5-1 and TRBJ1-2, with TRBD1 identical over 10 bases. Germline V gene data show CDR1 as SGHRS and CDR2 as YFSETQ. Germline trimming cut 3 bases from V and 6 bases from J; bases unmatched to any gene: 2. This CDR3 region has 13 residues. CDR3 coding DNA: TGCGCCAGCAGCTCGACAGGGGGCGATGGCTACACCTTC. Protein sequence: CASSSTGGDGYTF.

This clone was picked up a small number of times. V gene TRBV6-6 combines with J gene TRBJ1-4; possible D gene TRBD1, 6 bases. V was trimmed by 7 bases and J by 4 bases, leaving 13 bases between them. CDR3 length equals 14 residues. The V gene's germline CDR1 is MNHNY and CDR2 SVGAGI (reference sequence). CDR3 DNA: TGTGCCAGCAATATAGGACAGAATAATGAAAAACTGTTTTTT. This codes for CASNIGQNNEKLFF.

The rearrangement uses TRBV25-1 and TRBJ1-3; TRBD1 aligns across 7 bases. Per germline, CDR1 MGHDK and CDR2 SYGVNS. The junction had 8 bases not matched to a gene; V was cut back by 2 bases and J by 4 bases. This CDR3 has 16 amino acids. The CDR3 DNA sequence: TGTGCCAGCAGTGAAAGTTCTGAGGGGGCGGGAAACACCATATATTTT. Its translation: CASSESSEGAGNTIYF.

The CDR3 protein is CASSLLAGVLNEQFF. In DNA form, the CDR3 reads TGTGCCAGCAGTTTACTAGCGGGAGTGCTCAATGAGCAGTTCTTC. This chain connects TRBV7-8 to TRBJ2-1; 11 bases agree with TRBD2. Unmatched junction bases numbered 7, after V lost 6 bases and J lost 6 bases. The germline gives CDR1 SGHVS, CDR2 FQNEAQ. The CDR3 contains 15 residues. The variable domain in full, completed from reference TRBV7-8 and TRBJ2-1, reads GAGVSQSPRYKVAKRGQDVALRCDPISGHVSLFWYQQALGQGPEFLTYFQNEAQLDKSGLPSDRFFAERPEGSVSTLKIQRTQQEDSAVYLCASSLLAGVLNEQFFGPGTRLTVL.

J is TRBJ2-7 and V is TRBV7-2; TRBD1 agrees at 10 bases. The junction had 8 bases not matched to a gene; V was cut back by 6 bases and J by 6 bases. The CDR3 is 14 amino acids. Germline V gene lookup returns CDR1 SGHTA and CDR2 FQGNSA. The CDR3 protein is CASRTGTGEAEQYF. DNA of the CDR3: TGTGCCAGCAGGACCGGGACAGGGGAGGCCGAGCAGTACTTC.

This clone was detected once. The gene calls are TRBV30 and TRBJ1-4; D may be TRBD1 (5 bases). The V gene's germline CDR1 is GTSNPN and CDR2 SVGIG (reference sequence). The CDR3 contains 13 residues. Trimming cost V 2 bases and J 5 bases, with 9 bases left between them. Written as DNA, the CDR3 is TGTGCCTGGAGTATCGGGGGAAATGAAAAACTGTTTTTT. Its translation is CAWSIGGNEKLFF.

The J gene is TRBJ2-5, the V gene TRBV27; TRBD2 matches at 13 bases. This CDR3 region has 17 residues. The germline V gene has CDR1 MNHEY and CDR2 SMNVEV (reference sequence). The V gene end was trimmed by 5 bases and the J gene end by 5 bases; junction bases not matched to a gene: 11. CDR3 in DNA: TGTGCCAGCAGTACCGAGACTAGCGGGAGGTCTCGGGAGACCCAGTACTTC. Its protein product is CASSTETSGRSRETQYF.

The V and J genes are TRBV21-1 and TRBJ2-2; the table's D call, TRBD2, was not checked against the DNA. TRBV21-1 is a pseudogene. The length of the CDR3 is 16 residues. This chain's CDR3 is CASSPPAGGGTGELFF. Here the CDR3 DNA reads TGTGCCAGCAGCCCCCCAGCGGGAGGTGGAACCGGGGAGCTGTTTTTT.

The chain combines TRBV5-1 with TRBJ1-4; 7 nucleotides line up with TRBD1. The CDR3 loop spans 14 amino acids. CDR1 is SGHRS, CDR2 YFSETQ, per germline. Trimming at V came to 5 bases and at J to 5 bases, leaving 6 bases not matched to a gene. The CDR3 coding sequence is TGCGCCAGCAGTTCCGGGACAGAAAATGAAAAACTGTTTTTT. This translates into CASSSGTENEKLFF.

This clone was observed once. This chain connects TRBV25-1 to TRBJ2-7; 8 nucleotides line up with TRBD2. This CDR3 has 14 residues. Per the germline V gene, CDR1 is MGHDK and CDR2 is SYGVNS. V was pared by 2 bases and J by 3 bases, with 3 bases of the junction left unmatched. This CDR3 reads CASSELSGIYEQYF. As DNA, the CDR3 is TGTGCCAGCAGTGAACTTAGCGGGATCTACGAGCAGTACTTC.

This chain uses TRBV7-9 with TRBJ2-3; a weak D match, TRBD2 (5 bases). Germline CDR1 reads SEHNR; CDR2 reads FQNEAQ (reference sequence). CDR3 size: 12 residues. The V gene lost 11 bases and the J gene lost 2 bases, with 11 bases spanning the gap. CDR3 region: CALEGYTDTQYF. CDR3 coding DNA: TGTGCCCTCGAGGGTTACACAGATACGCAGTATTTT.

The rearrangement uses TRBV6-1 and TRBJ2-3; a possible D gene is TRBD1 (6 bases). CDR1 is MNHNS and CDR2 is SASEGT in the germline V gene. Between the trimmed V and J ends, which lost 10 bases and 4 bases, there was a span of 15 bases. The CDR3 covers 13 residues. CDR3 bases: TGTGCCACGCACAGGGATCCCCCAGATACGCAGTATTTT. The encoded protein is CATHRDPPDTQYF.

The chain links TRBV5-6 to TRBJ2-7; 9 bases are a match to TRBD1. This CDR3 has 16 amino acids. Trimming at V came to 2 bases and at J to 8 bases, leaving 14 bases not matched to a gene. From germline, CDR1 is SGHDT and CDR2 YYEEEE. The CDR3, as DNA: TGTGCCAGCAGCTTATTTTCGGGACAGGGTCTAAGTAAGCAGTACTTC. This translates into CASSLFSGQGLSKQYF.

The CDR3 spells CASTNDRGYNEQFF. The DNA for the CDR3 is TGTGCCAGCACTAATGACAGGGGGTACAATGAGCAGTTCTTC. The chain joins TRBV27 to TRBJ2-1; 9 bases fit TRBD1. J gave up 4 bases and V 7 bases, and 5 bases lay outside the gene matches. The CDR3 contains 14 residues. From germline, CDR1 is MNHEY and CDR2 SMNVEV (reference sequence).

The chain employs TRBV6-1 and TRBJ1-2; 7 nucleotides match TRBD1. Looked up from germline, CDR1 is MNHNS and CDR2 is SASEGT. The J segment lost 4 bases and the V segment lost 10 bases, leaving 6 bases of the junction unmatched. The CDR3 is made up of 12 amino acids. The CDR3: CATRDRRYGYTF. CDR3 in DNA: TGTGCCACCCGGGACAGACGCTATGGCTACACCTTC.

The chain combines TRBV30 with TRBJ2-3, with 9 bases matching TRBD1. The germline V gene has CDR1 GTSNPN and CDR2 SVGIG (reference sequence). The CDR3 runs 15 residues. Trimming removed 1 base from V and 3 bases from J; junction bases left unmatched: 5. The CDR3 loop reads CAWSGDRGRTDTQYF. The CDR3 DNA reads TGTGCCTGGAGTGGAGACAGGGGGAGGACAGATACGCAGTATTTT.

The chain recombines TRBV7-2 with TRBJ1-2; perhaps TRBD1 as D (6 bases). V was cut by 1 base and J by 4 bases, with 13 bases left in between. The CDR3 spans 15 residues. Germline values: CDR1 SGHTA, CDR2 FQGNSA. The CDR3 bases are TGTGCCAGCAGCTTAGAGGTGGGAGGGGGCTATGGCTACACCTTC. Its translation is CASSLEVGGGYGYTF.

The V call is TRBV11-3, the J call TRBJ1-4; D is perhaps TRBD1 (5 bases). There are 13 residues in the CDR3. The germline V gene has CDR1 SGHNT and CDR2 YENEEA. The V end was cut by 3 bases, the J end by 6 bases, with 8 bases between. In nucleotides, the CDR3 is TGTGCCAGCAGCTTCGGGGGGGATGAAAAACTGTTTTTT. Translated, it gives CASSFGGDEKLFF.

This chain joins TRBV7-2 and TRBJ2-2; 11 bases line up with TRBD2. Germline assignment: CDR1 SGHTA and CDR2 FQGNSA. V shed 4 bases, J shed 5 bases, and the junction held 0 bases outside the gene matches. The length of the CDR3 is 14 residues. Here the CDR3 DNA reads TGTGCCAGCAGCTGGACTAGCGGGACCGGGGAGCTGTTTTTT. Its protein is CASSWTSGTGELFF.

This sequence joins TRBV18 and TRBJ2-7; 7 bases fit TRBD2. The germline gives CDR1 KGHSH, CDR2 LQKENI. This CDR3 has 15 amino acids. V was clipped by 0 bases and J by 4 bases; unmatched bases: 6. CDR3 loop: CASSPPASGFYEQYF. The CDR3 nucleotides are TGTGCCAGCTCACCACCCGCTAGCGGATTTTACGAGCAGTACTTC.

The chain combines TRBV11-1 with TRBJ2-3; a weak D match, TRBD1 (6 bases). The CDR3 totals 15 residues. Germline CDR1 reads SGHAT; CDR2 reads FQDESV (reference sequence). V shed 5 bases and J shed 2 bases, with 14 bases lying between them. The CDR3 DNA reads as TGTGCCAGCAGCCTAGAGGACAGCCTCACAGATACGCAGTATTTT. This gives the protein CASSLEDSLTDTQYF.

The chain employs TRBV7-9 and TRBJ2-3; TRBD1 is a possible D gene (6 bases). This CDR3 has 16 amino acids. Germline V gene sequence: CDR1 SEHNR, CDR2 FQNEAQ (reference sequence). V gave up 2 bases and J gave up 3 bases, with 15 bases separating them. The CDR3 DNA reads as TGTGCCAGCAGCTTATATTGGACAGATGTTACAGATACGCAGTATTTT. Translated, it gives CASSLYWTDVTDTQYF.

The gene calls are TRBV9 and TRBJ2-3; TRBD2 matches 8 bases. Germline assignment: CDR1 SGDLS and CDR2 YYNGEE. The J segment lost 3 bases and the V segment lost 4 bases, leaving 10 bases of the junction unmatched. The CDR3 has 16 amino acids. CDR3 nucleotide sequence: TGTGCCAGCAGCCCCGTGGGCAGCGGGAGTACAGATACGCAGTATTTT. Translation gives CASSPVGSGSTDTQYF. Together with reference TRBV9 and TRBJ2-3, the CDR3 gives the full variable domain: DSGVTQTPKHLITATGQRVTLRCSPRSGDLSVYWYQQSLDQGLQFLIQYYNGEERAKGNILERFSAQQFPDLHSELNLSSLELGDSALYFCASSPVGSGSTDTQYFGPGTRLTVL.

The J gene is TRBJ2-7, the V gene TRBV18; D is perhaps TRBD2 (6 bases). The germline V gene has CDR1 KGHSH and CDR2 LQKENI. The CDR3 is 13 amino acids. The V end lost 5 bases, the J end lost 1 base, and 9 bases lay between the germline ends. The CDR3, as DNA: TGTGCCAGCTCAGGGGACTTATCCTACGAGCAGTACTTC. The encoded protein is CASSGDLSYEQYF.